This record looks at one T cell receptor beta chain sequence and its context. Original methodology: Estimation of nucleated cell counts was performed using reference gene primer amplification. This table comes from immunoSEQ multiplex PCR, and its TCRdb copy is limited to in-frame clones, with some not included. V and J calls and clone size come straight from that table; D and trimming were deduced from the DNA. Of just over 350,000 clones listed, 75% to 90% are singletons. The sample originates from a study of blood T cell repertoires in COVID-19. Study summary: Donors in the United States, Italy and Spain gave samples during acute or convalescent COVID-19. Sources were T cells, B-cell-depleted T cells, or PBMCs; the material itself was cDNA or gDNA.

Trimming left V 5 bases short and J 2 bases short, with 21 bases between. This CDR3 comprises 17 residues. CDR1 is SGHVS and CDR2 is FQNEAQ in the germline V gene. In Seattle, patients joined the study during active infection and were tracked longitudinally. The receptor's source is a woman aged 55-70 years with COVID-19, enrolled during active disease. The chain has TRBV7-8 and TRBJ1-1; D gene uncertain. Sequenced material: peripheral blood. The CDR3 DNA is TGTGCCAGCAGCCCCCGTAGTGCCCTCACCTTTAACACTGAAGCTTTCTTT. Translating gives CASSPRSALTFNTEAFF.